This note documents a single T cell receptor beta chain sequence. These data are taken from a study of blood T cell repertoires in COVID-19. This CDR3 has 13 amino acids. The germline V gene has CDR1 MNHEY and CDR2 SVGAGI. The ends were cut back, 8 bases at V and 3 bases at J, with 13 bases in the middle. Data came from immunoSEQ multiplex PCR; TCRdb stores just in-frame clones and leaves some out. The sample includes over 50,000 clones, 85% to 90% of them seen just once. V usage is TRBV6-5 and J usage is TRBJ1-1, with TRBD1 as a possible D gene (6 bases). The clonotype originates from a man between 70 and 80 years old with active COVID-19. The specimen was peripheral blood. CDR3 sequence (DNA): TGTGCCAGCCGTACGGACAGAGACACTGAAGCTTTCTTT. It translates to CASRTDRDTEAFF.